This TCR beta chain was sequenced during a study of CD8+ T cells in alopecia areata (dated by TCRdb to 2016 to 2019). Background on the whole study: The treated patients, all with moderate-to-severe alopecia areata, were enrolled in an open-label pilot trial of oral tofacitinib given at 5 to 10 mg twice daily. Tofacitinib was given for 6 to 18 months, followed by 6 months of follow-up off drug to assess delayed response and recurrence. The SALT score, which quantifies the percentage of affected scalp surface area, was used to measure disease severity in treated patients. High-throughput TCRbeta sequencing was used to examine T cell clonal expansion in alopecia areata in both the C3H/HeJ mouse model and human patients. Human TCRbeta sequencing covered scalp tissue and sorted CD4+ and CD8+ peripheral blood T cells from patchy and totalis/universalis alopecia areata patients and healthy controls. Patients on tofacitinib were biopsied at baseline and after 4 and 24 weeks of treatment, and several of the patients also had a later scalp biopsy. Scalp clonality was compared across normal scalp (n=4), patchy alopecia areata scalp (n=8), and alopecia totalis/universalis scalp (n=8). The RNA source kit depended on sample type: the PAXgene miRNA kit for fixed scalp, the miRNeasy kit for PBMCs, and the RNeasy kit for mouse skin. Amplification of TCRbeta CDR3 regions was done by immunoSEQ multiplex PCR using 35 Vbeta forward primers and 13 Jbeta reverse primers. Overall study outcomes, separate from this receptor: Shared TCR sequences between patients were less evident than in mice, which may be partly attributable to HLA diversity in the patient population. Unlike mouse skin, which is dominated by gammadelta T cells, normal human skin has resident alphabeta T cells that are also sequenced, and this complicates analysis of the scalp TCR repertoire. Many expanded lesional clones persisted in scalp and blood during tofacitinib treatment, which may partly explain relapse after stopping treatment. With tofacitinib, both scalp clonality and the number of expanded CD8+ clones among the top 100 scalp clones went down significantly. Because the treated cohort was small and had just a single nonresponder, larger studies are needed to establish links between baseline CD8+ expansion and response. Compared with normal scalp, lesional scalp, particularly in alopecia totalis/universalis, had higher clonality and more expanded CD8+ clones, which suggests antigenic drive.

The library was made by the immunoSEQ multiplex PCR assay. To provide template for TCR sequencing, every sample had RNA extracted and reverse transcribed into cDNA. SuperScript III was used to make first-strand cDNA, primed with a 2:1 mix of oligo-dT and random hexamers. A synthetic immune receptor repertoire was used to assess amplification bias, and residual bias was removed computationally. Under the source paper's analysis protocol: Raw reads were preprocessed for error removal, and CDR3 was defined according to IMGT conventions as running from the conserved cysteine to phenylalanine. Clonality was calculated as 1 minus Shannon entropy normalized by log2 of the number of productive unique TCRs. Whether scalp clones were CD4 or CD8 was inferred by matching scalp TCRbeta sequences against CD4 and CD8 repertoires sorted from blood. TCRdb retrieved this table from immuneACCESS and kept in-frame rearrangements only. Not all clones are present; in checked studies, unresolved V genes account for under half, and no reason is known for the remainder. V, J and clone size are taken as reported in that table, and D and trimming were inferred from the DNA itself. Counted in this sample were 190,000 or so clones; about 60% of them appeared once. Of the sample, around 13% falls within the top ten clones.

This clone appeared a single time. It lacks a known antigen. Base qualities were left out, and no much larger clone turns up one base away. What this sample's time point label stands for: around 22 weeks on oral tofacitinib. The meaning of the sample's treatment or condition label: oral pan-JAK inhibitor, 5-10 mg twice daily. From alopecia areata patients, peripheral blood was collected along with lesional scalp punch biopsies. PBMCs were separated by density centrifugation and stained for CD3, CD4 and CD8, after which CD4+ and CD8+ T cells were sorted on a FACSAria. From its cysteine to its phenylalanine, the CDR3 spans 13 amino acids. Only the CDR3 DNA is retained, 39 bases long and in frame from the first base. Relative to germline, V is 8 bases shorter and J is 3 bases shorter, with 11 bases between their ends. The germline V gene specifies MNHEY as CDR1 and SVGAGI as CDR2.

Recombination linked TRBV6-5 to TRBJ2-1; confidence is insufficient to name the D gene. Source: CD8+ T cells sorted from blood, taken at week 24, from a patient treated with tofacitinib. The receptor was derived from a human donor with alopecia areata. This receptor carries the CDR3 CASGQYSYNEQFF. The DNA sequence reads TGTGCCAGCGGTCAGTATAGCTACAATGAGCAGTTCTTC.